Each of the 22 T cell receptor beta chains below was sequenced from the same sample in a study of T cell responses to AZD1222 COVID-19 vaccine. Clones were sequenced by immunoSEQ multiplex PCR, and TCRdb holds only the in-frame ones, with some missing. The data contain 200,000 or so clones, around 90% of them singletons. This material consisted of peripheral blood, taken on day 0 of AZD1222 vaccination. The receptors shown here come from an adult in good health.

DNA of the CDR3: TGTGCCAGCAGCCAAGGACCCTCTAAAGGCTATGGCTACACCTTC. Translation gives CASSQGPSKGYGYTF. V gene TRBV3-1 (or the pseudogene TRBV3-2) combines with J gene TRBJ1-2; D is unresolved. Trimming left V 1 base short and J 4 bases short, with 13 bases between. CDR1 and CDR2 from the germline V gene are LGHDT and YNNKEL (reference sequence). The CDR3 runs to 15 residues.

The rearrangement links TRBV23-1 to TRBJ2-2; D remains unclear. TRBV23-1 is designated an ORF whose function remains uncertain. The CDR3 is 17 amino acids. Trimming cost V 0 bases and J 5 bases, with 16 bases left between them. The CDR3 DNA reads as TGCGCCAGCAGTCAATCGAACATACCAGAACTTACCGGGGAGCTGTTTTTT. This codes for CASSQSNIPELTGELFF.

The rearrangement joins TRBV27 to TRBJ1-2; D unresolved. The CDR3 runs to 15 residues. Germline loops: CDR1 MNHEY, CDR2 SMNVEV (reference sequence). V was clipped by 0 bases and J by 4 bases, with 12 bases between them. The CDR3 loop reads CASSLSSGPFYGYTF. DNA of the CDR3: TGTGCCAGCAGTTTATCGTCAGGCCCCTTCTATGGCTACACCTTC.

V is TRBV7-6 and J is TRBJ1-6; 11 bases agree with TRBD1. This CDR3 is built from 15 residues. V lost 4 bases, J lost 5 bases, and 1 base stayed unmatched. Germline-derived CDR1 and CDR2 are SGHVS and FNYEAQ. CDR3 protein: CASSSGQGDNSPLHF. CDR3 DNA: TGTGCCAGCAGCTCGGGACAGGGGGATAATTCACCCCTCCACTTT.

The chain links TRBV23-1 to TRBJ1-6, with unresolved D. TRBV23-1 is marked as an open reading frame, function uncertain. The length of the CDR3 is 16 residues. V was trimmed by 4 bases and J by 9 bases, leaving 19 bases between them. CDR3 coding DNA: TGCGCCAGCAGTCGTCAACCGGGTACCCGGGGTTCACCCCTCCACTTT. It encodes CASSRQPGTRGSPLHF.

J is TRBJ2-4 and V is TRBV7-2; TRBD1 matches at 7 bases. The CDR3 is 14 residues long. CDR1 SGHTA and CDR2 FQGNSA come from the germline V gene. V lost 0 bases, J lost 8 bases, and 4 bases stayed unmatched. DNA of the CDR3: TGTGCCAGCAGCTTAGCAGGGGGCATAGACATTCAGTACTTC. Translating gives CASSLAGGIDIQYF.

The rearrangement uses TRBV7-3 and TRBJ2-7; 8 bases align to TRBD2. The J segment lost 2 bases and the V segment lost 4 bases, leaving 7 bases of the junction unmatched. Germline V gene data show CDR1 as SGHTA and CDR2 as FQGTGA. The CDR3 runs to 15 residues. The CDR3 DNA is TGTGCCAGCAGCTACGGGGCGGGGGGCCCCTACGAGCAGTACTTC. This encodes CASSYGAGGPYEQYF.

The V call is TRBV19, the J call TRBJ1-5; 9 bases line up with TRBD1. Per germline, CDR1 LNHDA and CDR2 SQIVND (reference sequence). CDR3 size: 18 residues. The V segment lost 5 bases and the J segment 4 bases; nucleotides outside the gene matches: 15. The CDR3 nucleotides read TGTGCCAGTAGTTCGTGGACAGGGGCCGACTCTCGGAATCAGCCCCAGCATTTT. This encodes CASSSWTGADSRNQPQHF.

The chain couples TRBV29-1 to TRBJ1-5; D may be TRBD1 (6 bases). The germline gives CDR1 SQVTM, CDR2 ANQGSEA. Trimming took 6 bases from V and 0 from J, leaving 18 bases between them. The CDR3 length is 16 residues. CDR3 in amino acids: CSVGNTGPDSNQPQHF. DNA of the CDR3: TGCAGCGTGGGAAATACAGGGCCCGATAGCAATCAGCCCCAGCATTTT.

The chain couples TRBV28 to TRBJ1-2; perhaps TRBD1 as D (5 bases). This CDR3 is 13 amino acids long. The V gene lost 5 bases and the J gene lost 9 bases, with 16 bases spanning the gap. Germline CDR1 MDHEN, CDR2 SYDVKM. CDR3 DNA sequence: TGTGCCAGCAGTCCGGGCAGGAGGGGTAGCTACACCTTC. As protein: CASSPGRRGSYTF.

The CDR3 here is CASSHPWGQAGNTIYF. The CDR3 bases are TGTGCCAGCAGCCACCCCTGGGGACAGGCGGGAAACACCATATATTTT. The V call is TRBV14, the J call TRBJ1-3, with TRBD1 identical over 8 bases. The CDR3 contains 16 residues. The germline gives CDR1 SGHDN, CDR2 FVKESK. J gave up 4 bases and V 3 bases, and 8 bases lay outside the gene matches.

In DNA, the CDR3 is TGTGCCAGCAGCCTAGTCTCTGGAAACACCATATATTTT. This sequence encodes CASSLVSGNTIYF. The rearrangement uses TRBV3-1 (or the pseudogene TRBV3-2) and TRBJ1-3, with D uncertain. CDR3 length: 13 amino acids. Trimming removed 4 bases from V and 0 bases from J, with 4 bases in between. CDR1 and CDR2 (germline): LGHDT, YNNKEL (reference sequence).

CDR3 protein: CASRTATTNEKLFF. CDR3 DNA: TGTGCCAGCAGGACAGCGACAACTAATGAAAAACTGTTTTTT. V usage is TRBV28 and J usage is TRBJ1-4; tentative D call: TRBD1 (5 bases). Per germline, CDR1 MDHEN and CDR2 SYDVKM. The CDR3 is 14 residues long. V was cut by 6 bases and J by 0 bases, with 8 bases left in between.

This chain joins TRBV15 and TRBJ1-2; 7 nucleotides line up with TRBD1. Germline V gives CDR1 LNHNV, CDR2 YYDKDF (reference sequence). There are 14 residues in the CDR3. J was trimmed by 1 base and V by 4 bases; bases with no gene match: 3. This CDR3 reads CATSKDRRNYGYTF. The CDR3 DNA follows: TGTGCCACCAGCAAGGACAGGCGTAACTATGGCTACACCTTC.

The genes are TRBV28 and TRBJ1-1; 7 bases match TRBD1. CDR1 is MDHEN and CDR2 is SYDVKM in the germline V gene. The CDR3 extends over 15 amino acids. With V trimmed by 5 bases and J by 10 bases, 16 bases remained unmatched. The CDR3 nucleotides read TGTGCCAGCAGTCCCCCCGACAGGGCGGAGGTTAGAGCTTTCTTT. Encoded protein: CASSPPDRAEVRAFF.

The chain combines TRBV5-1 with TRBJ1-4; D gene uncertain. Germline assignment: CDR1 SGHRS and CDR2 YFSETQ. The CDR3 totals 15 residues. V was trimmed by 0 bases and J by 5 bases, leaving 11 bases between them. CDR3 amino acids: CASSLDPSSNEKLFF. The CDR3 DNA reads as TGCGCCAGCAGCTTGGATCCGAGTTCCAATGAAAAACTGTTTTTT.

This chain joins TRBV6-5 and TRBJ1-2; no reliable D call. Germline V gives CDR1 MNHEY, CDR2 SVGAGI. The CDR3 extends over 15 amino acids. V lost 6 bases to trimming and J lost 0 bases, with 14 bases between them. Here the CDR3 reads CASSPNLNANYGYTF. The CDR3 DNA reads TGTGCCAGCAGCCCCAACCTTAATGCTAACTATGGCTACACCTTC.

This chain links TRBV9 with TRBJ2-1, with D hard to call. This CDR3 spans 16 amino acids. Germline-derived CDR1 and CDR2 are SGDLS and YYNGEE. V lost 0 bases and J lost 0, with 10 bases in between. CDR3 nucleotides: TGTGCCAGCAGCGTAGAAATCTTTAGCTCCTACAATGAGCAGTTCTTC. This sequence encodes CASSVEIFSSYNEQFF.

This chain links TRBV7-6 with TRBJ1-2; the D gene is possibly TRBD1 (6 bases). Looked up from germline, CDR1 is SGHVS and CDR2 is FNYEAQ. The CDR3 has 15 residues. Trimming shortened V by 2 bases and J by 0 bases, and 10 bases separated the two germline ends. CDR3 protein: CASSLNTGTNYGYTF. Written as DNA, the CDR3 is TGTGCCAGCAGCTTAAATACAGGGACTAACTATGGCTACACCTTC.

The V call is TRBV7-2, the J call TRBJ2-2; D remains ambiguous. There are 15 residues in the CDR3. CDR1 is SGHTA and CDR2 is FQGNSA in the germline V gene. V was shortened by 1 base and J by 3 bases, with 9 bases between the two germline ends. The CDR3 region has the DNA TGTGCCAGCAGCTTAGAGGGCGGTTACACCGGGGAGCTGTTTTTT. Amino acids: CASSLEGGYTGELFF.

The V gene is TRBV28, the J gene TRBJ1-5, with D uncertain. Per the germline V gene, CDR1 is MDHEN and CDR2 is SYDVKM. The V end was cut by 6 bases, the J end by 0 bases, with 9 bases between. This CDR3 comprises 14 residues. CDR3 DNA sequence: TGTGCCAGCAGCGTTGGAGGTAGCAATCAGCCCCAGCATTTT. Amino acids: CASSVGGSNQPQHF.

The chain links TRBV7-9 to TRBJ1-6; 8 positions match TRBD1. The CDR3 spans 15 residues. Germline trimming cut 6 bases from V and 7 bases from J; bases unmatched to any gene: 8. The V gene's germline CDR1 is SEHNR and CDR2 FQNEAQ (reference sequence). Here the CDR3 DNA reads TGTGCCAGCAGAAACGGACAGGGTCAGAATTCACCCCTCCACTTT. Its protein product is CASRNGQGQNSPLHF.